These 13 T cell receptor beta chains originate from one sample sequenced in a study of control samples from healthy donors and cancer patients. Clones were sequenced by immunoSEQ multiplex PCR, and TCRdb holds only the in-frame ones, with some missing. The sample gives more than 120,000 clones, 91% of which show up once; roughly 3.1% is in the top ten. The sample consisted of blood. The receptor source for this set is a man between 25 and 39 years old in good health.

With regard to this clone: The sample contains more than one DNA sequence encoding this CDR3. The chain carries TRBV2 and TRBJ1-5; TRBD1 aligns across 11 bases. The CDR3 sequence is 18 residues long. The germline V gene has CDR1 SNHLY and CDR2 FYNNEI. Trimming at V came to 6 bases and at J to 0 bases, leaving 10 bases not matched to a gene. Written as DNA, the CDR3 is TGTGCCAGCAGGGGAGGGACAGGGGGTCGGTATAGCAATCAGCCCCAGCATTTT. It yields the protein CASRGGTGGRYSNQPQHF.

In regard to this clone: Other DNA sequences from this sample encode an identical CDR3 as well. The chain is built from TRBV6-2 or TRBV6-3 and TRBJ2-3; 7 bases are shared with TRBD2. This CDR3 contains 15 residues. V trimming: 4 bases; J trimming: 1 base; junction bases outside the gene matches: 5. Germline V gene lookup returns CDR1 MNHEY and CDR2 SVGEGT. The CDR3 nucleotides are TGTGCCAGCAGTTCGGCGGGGGACCGCACAGATACGCAGTATTTT. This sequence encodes CASSSAGDRTDTQYF.

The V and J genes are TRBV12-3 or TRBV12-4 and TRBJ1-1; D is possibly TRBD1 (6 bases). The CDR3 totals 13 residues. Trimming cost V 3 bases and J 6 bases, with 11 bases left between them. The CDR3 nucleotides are TGTGCCAGCAGTTTCGGGGGCGGTTCTGAAGCTTTCTTT. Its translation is CASSFGGGSEAFF.

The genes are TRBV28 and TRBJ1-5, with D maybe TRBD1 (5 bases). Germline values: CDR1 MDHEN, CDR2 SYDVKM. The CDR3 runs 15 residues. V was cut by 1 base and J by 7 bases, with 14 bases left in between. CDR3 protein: CASSLLQGLRQPQHF. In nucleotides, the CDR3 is TGTGCCAGCAGTTTATTGCAGGGACTTCGGCAGCCCCAGCATTTT.

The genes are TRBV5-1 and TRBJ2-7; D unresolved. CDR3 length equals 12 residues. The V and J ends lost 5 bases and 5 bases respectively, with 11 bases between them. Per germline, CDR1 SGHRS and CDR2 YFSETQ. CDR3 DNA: TGCGCCAGCAGATCCTTACGGCACGAGCAGTACTTC. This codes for CASRSLRHEQYF.

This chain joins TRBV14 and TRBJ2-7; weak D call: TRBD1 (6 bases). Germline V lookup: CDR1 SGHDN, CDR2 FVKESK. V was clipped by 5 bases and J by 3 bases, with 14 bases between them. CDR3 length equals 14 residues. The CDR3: CASSFTGLGYEQYF. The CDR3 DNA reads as TGTGCCAGCAGCTTTACAGGGTTGGGCTACGAGCAGTACTTC. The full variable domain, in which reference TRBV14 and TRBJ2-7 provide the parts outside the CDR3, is EAGVTQFPSHSVIEKGQTVTLRCDPISGHDNLYWYRRVMGKEIKFLLHFVKESKQDESGMPNNRFLAERTGGTYSTLKVQPAELEDSGVYFCASSFTGLGYEQYFGPGTRLTVT.

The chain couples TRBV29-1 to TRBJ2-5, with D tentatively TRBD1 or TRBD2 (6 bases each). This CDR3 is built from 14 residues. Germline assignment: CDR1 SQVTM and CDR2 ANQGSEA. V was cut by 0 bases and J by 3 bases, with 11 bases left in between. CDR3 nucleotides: TGCAGCGTTGAAGATCAGAGGGGGGAAGAGACCCAGTACTTC. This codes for CSVEDQRGEETQYF.

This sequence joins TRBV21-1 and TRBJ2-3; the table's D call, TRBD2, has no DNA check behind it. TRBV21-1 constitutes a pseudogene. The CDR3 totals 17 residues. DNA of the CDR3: TGTGCCAGCAGCAAAGGACCTAGCGGGGGGGGATCAGATACGCAGTATTTT. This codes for CASSKGPSGGGSDTQYF.

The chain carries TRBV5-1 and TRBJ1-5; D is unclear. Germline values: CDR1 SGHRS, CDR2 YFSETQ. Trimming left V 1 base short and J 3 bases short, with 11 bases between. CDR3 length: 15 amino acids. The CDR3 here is CASSLRGDLNQPQHF. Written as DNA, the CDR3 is TGCGCCAGCAGCTTGAGAGGCGACCTCAATCAGCCCCAGCATTTT.

Here the CDR3 DNA reads TGCGCCAGCAGCTTCTCCGGGACAGGGCCCTACGAGCAGTACTTC. Amino acid sequence: CASSFSGTGPYEQYF. The chain employs TRBV5-1 and TRBJ2-7; TRBD1 aligns across 9 bases. The CDR3 loop spans 15 amino acids. Germline-derived CDR1 and CDR2 are SGHRS and YFSETQ. After removal of 2 bases from V and 2 bases from J, the junction contained 5 bases not matched to a gene.

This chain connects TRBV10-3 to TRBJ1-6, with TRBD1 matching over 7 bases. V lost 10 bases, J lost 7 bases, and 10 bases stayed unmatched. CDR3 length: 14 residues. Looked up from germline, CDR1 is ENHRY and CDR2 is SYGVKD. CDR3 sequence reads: CASQRDRKNSPLHF. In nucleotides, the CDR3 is TGTGCCAGCCAACGGGACAGAAAGAATTCACCCCTCCACTTT.

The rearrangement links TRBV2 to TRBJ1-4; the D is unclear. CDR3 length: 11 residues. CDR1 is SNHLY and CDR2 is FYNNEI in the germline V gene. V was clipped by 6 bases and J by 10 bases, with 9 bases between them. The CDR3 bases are TGTGCCAGCAGCAACAAAGGAAAACTGTTTTTT. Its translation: CASSNKGKLFF.

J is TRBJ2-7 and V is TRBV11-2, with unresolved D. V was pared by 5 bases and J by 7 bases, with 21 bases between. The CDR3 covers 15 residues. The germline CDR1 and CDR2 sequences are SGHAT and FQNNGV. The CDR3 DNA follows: TGTGCCAGCAGCCCTTACGCGGACCGATCGATTGAGCAGTACTTC. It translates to CASSPYADRSIEQYF.